The sequence of this TCR beta chain was determined in a study of cytomegalovirus exposure and HLA in healthy donors. V was cut by 0 bases and J by 8 bases, with 9 bases left in between. CDR3 size: 14 residues. CDR1 is SGHDT and CDR2 is YYEEEE in the germline V gene. The PCR made use of 60 Vbeta and 13 Jbeta primers. Produced via immunoSEQ multiplex PCR; TCRdb's table is partial and in-frame only. The sample includes 180,000 or so clones, about 80% seen only once; the top ten take 1.5% to 2%. The chain employs TRBV5-6 and TRBJ1-6, with TRBD1 as a possible D gene (6 bases). Material: PBMCs. This TCR was sampled from a woman aged 25 to 45 in good health and CMV-seronegative. In nucleotides, the CDR3 is TGTGCCAGCAGCTTGGCGGACAGAGATTCACCCCTCCACTTT. Protein sequence: CASSLADRDSPLHF. The whole variable domain, filled in from reference TRBV5-6 and TRBJ1-6, reads DAGVTQSPTHLIKTRGQQVTLRCSPKSGHDTVSWYQQALGQGPQFIFQYYEEEERQRGNFPDRFSGHQFPNYSSELNVNALLLGDSALYLCASSLADRDSPLHFGNGTRLTVT.